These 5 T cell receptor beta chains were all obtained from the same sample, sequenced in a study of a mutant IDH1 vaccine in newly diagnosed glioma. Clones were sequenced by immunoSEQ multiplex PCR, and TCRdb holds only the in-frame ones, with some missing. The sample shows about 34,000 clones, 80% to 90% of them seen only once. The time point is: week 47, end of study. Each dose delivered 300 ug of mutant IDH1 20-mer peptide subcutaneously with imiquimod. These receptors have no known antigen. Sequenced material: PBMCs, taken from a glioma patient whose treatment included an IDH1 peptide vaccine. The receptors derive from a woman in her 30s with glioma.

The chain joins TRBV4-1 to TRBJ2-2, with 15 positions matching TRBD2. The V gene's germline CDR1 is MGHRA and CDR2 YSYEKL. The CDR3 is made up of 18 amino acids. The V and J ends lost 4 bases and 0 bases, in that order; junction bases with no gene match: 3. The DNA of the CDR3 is TGCGCCAGCAGCCGGGGACTAGCGGGGGGAACGAACACCGGGGAGCTGTTTTTT. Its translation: CASSRGLAGGTNTGELFF.

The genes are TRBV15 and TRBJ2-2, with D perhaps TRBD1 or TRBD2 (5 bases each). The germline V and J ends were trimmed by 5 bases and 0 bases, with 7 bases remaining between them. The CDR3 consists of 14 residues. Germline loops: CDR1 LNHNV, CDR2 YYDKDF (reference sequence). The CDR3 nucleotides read TGTGCCACCAGCTGGGACCCGAACACCGGGGAGCTGTTTTTT. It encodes CATSWDPNTGELFF.

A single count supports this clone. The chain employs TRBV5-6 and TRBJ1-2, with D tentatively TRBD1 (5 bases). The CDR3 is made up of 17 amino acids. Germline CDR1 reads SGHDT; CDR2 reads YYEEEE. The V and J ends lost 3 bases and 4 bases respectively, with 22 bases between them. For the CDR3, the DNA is TGTGCCAGCAGCTCACTTAAGGGTCCAGGGCAGCGCTATGGCTACACCTTC. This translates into CASSSLKGPGQRYGYTF.

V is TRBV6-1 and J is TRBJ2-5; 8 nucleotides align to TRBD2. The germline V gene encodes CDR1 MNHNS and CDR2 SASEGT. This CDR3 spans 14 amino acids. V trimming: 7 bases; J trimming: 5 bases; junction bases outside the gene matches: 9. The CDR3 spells CASIPGGFGETQYF. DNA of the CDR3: TGTGCCAGCATTCCGGGGGGGTTTGGGGAGACCCAGTACTTC.

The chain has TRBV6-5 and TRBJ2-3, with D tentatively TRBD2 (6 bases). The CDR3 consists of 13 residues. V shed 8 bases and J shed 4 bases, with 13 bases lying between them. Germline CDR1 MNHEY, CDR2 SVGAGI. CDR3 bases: TGTGCCAGCCGGAGGGCGGGGTCAGATACGCAGTATTTT. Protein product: CASRRAGSDTQYF.